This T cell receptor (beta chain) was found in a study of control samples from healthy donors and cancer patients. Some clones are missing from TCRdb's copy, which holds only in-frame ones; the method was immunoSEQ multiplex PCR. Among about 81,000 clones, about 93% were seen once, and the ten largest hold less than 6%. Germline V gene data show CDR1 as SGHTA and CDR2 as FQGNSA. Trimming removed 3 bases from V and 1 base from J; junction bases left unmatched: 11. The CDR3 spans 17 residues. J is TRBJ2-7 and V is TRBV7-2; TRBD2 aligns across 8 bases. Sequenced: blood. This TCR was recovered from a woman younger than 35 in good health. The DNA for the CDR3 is TGTGCCAGCAGCTTGGGAGTGGCGGGGGGCCAATCCTACGAGCAGTACTTC. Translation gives CASSLGVAGGQSYEQYF.